This T cell receptor beta chain was captured in a study of somatic mutations in cytotoxic T cells in rheumatoid arthritis. The overall study: Certain V beta antibody-stained T-cell populations, V beta1+ cells sequenced for TCRB among them, were flow-sorted to nearly 100% purity.

Method: immunoSEQ multiplex PCR; TCRdb's copy keeps in-frame clones and lacks some. The table lists about 19,000 clones, about nine tenths of them singletons. The study's findings and limits: Any difference in CD8+ T-cell clonality between patients who had rheumatoid arthritis and healthy controls who were age-matched was not statistically significant. With advancing age, CD8+ clonality climbed in rheumatoid arthritis patients but did not rise in healthy controls.

About this clone itself: Its antigen is not identified.

The CDR3 sequence is 15 residues long. Germline-derived CDR1 and CDR2 are SGHDT and YYEEEE. The ends were cut back, 5 bases at V and 1 base at J, with 16 bases in the middle. The TCR was taken from a man aged 35-49 years in good health. The rearrangement uses TRBV5-6 and TRBJ2-7, with D perhaps TRBD1 or TRBD2 (5 bases each). The sequencing input was CD8+ T cells sorted from blood. CDR3 sequence reads: CASRSGQDPSYEQYF. DNA of the CDR3: TGTGCCAGCAGATCGGGGCAGGATCCTTCCTACGAGCAGTACTTC.